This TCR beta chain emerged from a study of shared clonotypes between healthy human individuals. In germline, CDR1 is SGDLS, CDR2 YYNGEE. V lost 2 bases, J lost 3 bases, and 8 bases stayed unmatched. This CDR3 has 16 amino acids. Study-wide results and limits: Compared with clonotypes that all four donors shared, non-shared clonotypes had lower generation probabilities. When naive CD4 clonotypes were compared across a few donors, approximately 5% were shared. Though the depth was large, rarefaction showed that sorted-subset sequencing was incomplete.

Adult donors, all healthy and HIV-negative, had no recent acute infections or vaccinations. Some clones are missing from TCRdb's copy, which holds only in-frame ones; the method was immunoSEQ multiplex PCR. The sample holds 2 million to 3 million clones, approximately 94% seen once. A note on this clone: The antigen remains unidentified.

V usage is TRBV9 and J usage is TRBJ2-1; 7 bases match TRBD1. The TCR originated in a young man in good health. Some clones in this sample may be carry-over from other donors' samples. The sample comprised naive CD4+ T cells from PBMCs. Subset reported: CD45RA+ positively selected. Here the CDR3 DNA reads TGTGCCAGCAGCGTCTCAGAAGGGGGCTACTACAATGAGCAGTTCTTC. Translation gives CASSVSEGGYYNEQFF.